This TCR beta chain was recorded in a study of identical twins. The study, taken as a whole, reports: Modelling underestimated the level of out-of-frame TCR alpha sharing observed in monozygotic twins. With abundant cord blood beta clonotypes, insertions were fewer; memory repertoires showed no such pattern.

Details on this clonotype: Its antigen is as yet unknown.

A universal primer site was incorporated via template switching, and the cDNA contained unique molecular identifiers. From the 5' RACE reads, TCRdb called clonotypes with MiXCR, one entry per CDR3 protein. The sample contains under 300,000 distinct CDR3 sequences, approximately 11% of which appear only once. This CDR3 contains 16 residues. Unmatched junction bases numbered 7, after V lost 2 bases and J lost 2 bases. Germline V CDR1 and CDR2: SQVTM, ANQGSEA. This sample also appeared in a second study, on yellow fever vaccine responses in identical twins.

J is TRBJ2-3 and V is TRBV29-1; 10 bases are shared with TRBD1. The sequenced material came from memory (CD45RO+) T cells sorted from blood. This receptor was identified in a woman aged 18-29 years in good health. This chain's CDR3 is CSVEPAGQGYTDTQYF. The CDR3 coding sequence is TGCAGCGTTGAACCGGCGGGACAGGGGTACACAGATACGCAGTATTTT.